The source of this T cell receptor (beta chain) is a study of CD8 T cells in Susac syndrome. Random hexamers were used to reverse transcribe the RNA input (about 0.45 to 1 ug). TCRdb reprocessed the immunoSEQ multiplex PCR reads with MiXCR, giving one entry per CDR3 protein. Of 90,000 to 150,000 distinct CDR3 sequences listed, about 90% were seen once; the top ten hold over 0.1%. Deletions cut 1 base from V and 6 bases from J, with 10 bases between. Germline V gene data show CDR1 as PRHDT and CDR2 as FYEKMQ (reference sequence). The length of the CDR3 is 15 residues. Sequencing input: CD8+ T cells from PBMCs. The V gene is TRBV13, the J gene TRBJ1-6; D not resolved. The TCR originated in a human donor in good health. CDR3 in amino acids: CASSLDGSSNSPLHF. In DNA form, the CDR3 reads TGTGCCAGCAGCTTAGATGGCAGCAGTAATTCACCCCTCCACTTT.